This entry concerns a single TCR beta chain. In the study's own analysis: Cell counts per sample came from amplifying reference gene primers. Assay: immunoSEQ multiplex PCR; the TCRdb copy retains only in-frame clones and omits some. That table supplies the V and J calls and clone size; D and trimming were determined from the DNA. This sample has fewer than 250,000 clones; more than 75% occur once, and the top ten carry about 2.9%. The data are from a study of blood T cell repertoires in COVID-19. The wider study: Both acute and convalescent COVID-19 samples were obtained from the United States, Italy and Spain. PBMCs, B-cell-depleted T cells, or T cells provided the cDNA or gDNA that made up the material.

The CDR3 sequence is 14 residues long. Trimming took off 3 bases at V and 1 base at J, with 6 bases between the two ends. Germline-derived CDR1 and CDR2 are LNHDA and SQIVND (reference sequence). This chain links TRBV19 with TRBJ2-2; the D is unclear. Sequenced: peripheral blood. This receptor was identified in a man aged 60 to 75 with acute or convalescent COVID-19. The CDR3 region is CASSMFRNTGELFF. CDR3 nucleotide sequence: TGTGCCAGTAGTATGTTCAGGAACACCGGGGAGCTGTTTTTT.